This TCR beta chain was identified during a study of cytomegalovirus exposure and HLA in healthy donors (dated by TCRdb to between 2016 and 2019). Study-wide context: In an earlier analysis of fewer than 750 of the donors, 276 Gb of sequence data and just under 120 million unique TCR beta sequences from 150 million to 200 million T cells were reported. An early release that covered about 640 HLA-typed donors contained approximately 300 gigabases of sequencing data and approximately 85 million unique TCR sequences. Among the roughly 390 genotyped donors, around 81% belonged to the genetic ancestry cluster associated with self-reported Caucasian donors. The study aimed to test whether cataloging public T cell receptors could reveal signatures of past pathogen exposure. The T cell repertoires of about 700 subjects were profiled by immunosequencing and related to cytomegalovirus serostatus. Along with the approximately 620-subject first cohort, a separate validation cohort of 120 different subjects was used. To predict cytomegalovirus infection status, the study combined high-throughput TCR immunosequencing, statistical association of individual TCRs with disease status, and machine learning. A later analysis re-examined previously published TCR beta repertoires from 610 or so donors and added high-resolution HLA genotyping to investigate patterns of TCR occurrence. Rather than drawing on any new phenotypic data, the later analysis identified candidate immune exposures from TCR beta sequences and the way those sequences occurred across donors. To decide whether each TCR beta V gene segment behaved as functional or pseudogenic, an earlier analysis of fewer than 750 of the donors relied on high-throughput TCR beta sequencing. Donor age, sex, ethnicity and CMV serostatus were compiled together with the repertoire data. In a later genetic analysis, genome-wide SNP genotypes for about three fifths of the 666 donors were used, and that subset was treated as a discovery cohort. All discovery cohort repertoires had been generated using a single sequencing platform. HLA typing included class I and class II loci at four-digit resolution. Typing coverage differed by locus: A, B, C, DRB1 and DQB1 were typed in roughly 620-630 donors, DQA1 in around 500, DPA1 in 606, and DPB1 in just under 480. Roughly five DR-DQ haplotypes were treated as single units for association and clustering because of strong linkage in the cohort. Among roughly 400 genotyped donors of the cohort, an average of about 240,000 unique TCR beta nucleotide sequences were sequenced per donor, roughly 18% of them non-productive. Study-wide findings and limitations: The authors suggested that the approach could potentially be generalized to other disease states and immunological phenotypes. A total of 150 or so TCR beta chains were listed by the study as associated with cytomegalovirus. Correlated functional status among segregating V segments might be attributable to linkage disequilibrium, but an unknown experimental factor could not be ruled out. In a later analysis, HLA-associated TCR beta chains were found to be more clonally expanded and to have lower generation probabilities than equally common non-associated chains. Because HLA typing was unavailable for some donors at each locus, only the typed subset was used in association tests. In a later analysis, around 17,000 TCR beta sequences were associated with specific HLA alleles at a false discovery rate of 0.05. In vitro tests confirmed that a few of the cytomegalovirus-associated TCR beta chains recognize cytomegalovirus antigens. Immune exposure information for the cohort was limited to CMV serostatus. In a later analysis, the rate of TCR association differed among HLA loci, with DRB1 alleles having the most associated TCRs and HLA-C alleles having the fewest. V-gene and J-gene trimming of TCR beta chains was associated with a missense DCLRE1C variant in a later genetic analysis, and the association was replicated in an independent cohort. The presence/absence analyses assumed that sequencing depth was roughly uniform across donors, and that assumption may not be true. Compared with the 666-donor mean, donors in an Asian-associated ancestry cluster had fewer N-insertions in productive TCRs, according to a later genetic analysis. According to a later analysis, most CMV-associated TCR beta chains appeared to be HLA-restricted, and the HLA associations seemed to be driven largely by CMV exposure. Most TCR sequences were seen in very few donors, while some public TCRs were found in many individuals. In both the original and validation cohorts, the classifier was reported to diagnose cytomegalovirus status with high specificity and sensitivity. Because counts were too low, some 17 rarely observed V segments, including chromosome 9 orphons, were excluded from the earlier analysis of under 650 of the donors. In an earlier analysis of some 640 of the donors, most TCR beta V segments were observed in productive rearrangements about 87% or about 30% of the time, broadly matching IMGT annotations. According to a later analysis, parvovirus B19, influenza, CMV and Epstein-Barr virus appeared linked to several top co-occurrence clusters. This cohort had only TCR beta chains sequenced, and the lack of alpha or paired-chain data limited which features could be detected. When HLA alleles, especially DR and DQ, strongly co-occurred, attributing TCR associations to individual alleles was difficult. Because the 87-base-pair reads could not distinguish some IMGT-functional V segments, including TRBV6-2 and TRBV6-3, those segments were excluded. A further reported finding was that TCR beta sequences accurately predicted the HLA-A and HLA-B alleles for most subjects in the first cohort. A group of highly shared sequence variants was considered likely to be a technical artifact of the sequencing pipeline.

Its CDR3 holds 15 amino acids, cysteine through phenylalanine. Of all the DNA, just the CDR3 is kept, 45 bases in frame from base 1. As encoded in the germline V gene, CDR1 is SGHRS while CDR2 is YFSETQ. V loses 6 bases of germline sequence and J loses 0 bases, and the interval between the two ends is 14 bases. In total, 666 healthy bone marrow donors made up the cohort. Cohort members were all nominally healthy when sampled, although unrecorded immune exposures were likely present. The donor was CMV seronegative and was included in the group of under 450 seronegative cohort members. Every donor gave a peripheral blood sample, and the peripheral blood mononuclear cells from that sample were used for TCR beta sequencing. Genomic DNA was extracted from the blood cell samples with the Qiagen DNeasy Blood Extraction Kit. Details on this clone: Its antigen target is currently unknown. Per-base qualities were not stored, and no clone one base away is much larger.

Receptor libraries were prepared by the immunoSEQ multiplex PCR assay. A mixture of 60 forward primers for TCR Vbeta segments and 13 reverse primers for TCR Jbeta segments was used in the multiplex PCR. The CDR3 region of rearranged TCR beta genes was amplified from genomic DNA by a multiplex PCR assay. The amplified TCR beta libraries were sequenced on the Illumina HiSeq System as 87-base-pair reads. Concerning the study's data processing: A later analysis tallied around 87 million unique TCR beta chains across the 666 repertoires, and roughly 11 million of those chains were shared by two or more donors. To remove PCR and sequencing errors, raw reads were error-corrected and collapsed into unique sequences using a nearest-neighbor algorithm that merged closely related sequences. Alignment of CDR3 sequences to IMGT reference sequences was used to assign V, D and J gene segments. For a sequence to be retained, at least a six-nucleotide match to both a V gene segment and a J gene segment was required. Rearrangements were called productive when the CDR3 lacked stop codons and stayed in frame with V and J; all others were non-productive. CDR3 was defined according to IMGT convention as the region running from the second conserved V-encoded cysteine to the conserved J-encoded phenylalanine. The earlier analysis of around 640 of the donors excluded sequences that lacked an unambiguous match to a single V gene segment. An earlier analysis of about 600 of the donors called V segments functional above 56.7% productive rearrangements and segregating when the between-donor standard deviation exceeded 5%. A statistical classification framework was developed to diagnose cytomegalovirus status using the catalog of TCR beta chain sequences. In a later analysis, V and J genes were assigned by comparing TCR nucleotide sequences against IMGT/GENE-DB human TR gene sequences. A later analysis assigned CDR3 sequences and most-parsimonious VDJ recombination scenarios with the TCRdist pipeline. In a later analysis, each TCR beta chain was defined by its CDR3 amino acid sequence together with its V-gene family, and reads lacking a unique V-gene family were excluded. As a way to deal with suspected cross-contamination and a sequencing artifact, a later analysis dropped 450 to 600 nucleotide sequences that were highly shared and had low generation probability. A later analysis calculated a clonal expansion index for each public chain from normalized within-repertoire ranks of inferred template counts. In a later analysis, generation probabilities were computed using a VDJ recombination model fitted to out-of-frame rearrangements, and the results were checked against IGoR. A later analysis scored TCR-TCR, TCR-HLA and TCR-CMV co-occurrence with hypergeometric tests, applying a repertoire-size bias correction to TCR pairs. To estimate false discovery rates, a later analysis permuted the HLA or CMV assignments 20 times. A later analysis grouped co-occurring TCRs with DBSCAN, adding TCRdist sequence similarity when clustering within HLA-allele-positive subsets. Repertoires with fewer than 30,000 or more than 120,000 public chains were left out of co-occurrence clustering, as were five repertoires with anomalous nucleotide sharing. The immuneACCESS repertoire file appears here via TCRdb, limited to in-frame rearrangements. These files lack a portion of the clones; in checked studies, under half of the deficit traces to unresolved V genes, and the cause of the others is not known. V, J and clone size are taken as reported in that table, and D and trimming were inferred from the DNA itself. Counted in this sample were more than 130,000 clones; roughly 75% of them appeared once. The ten top clones hold 2% to 2.5% of the sample.

Material: PBMCs. This clonotype was obtained from a man aged 25 to 40 in good health and CMV-seronegative. The rearrangement joined TRBV5-1 to TRBJ2-3; TRBD2 could be the D gene, as 5 bases match. Here the CDR3 is given as CASTHGEFSTDTQYF. The DNA is as follows: TGCGCCAGCACCCACGGGGAGTTTAGCACAGATACGCAGTATTTT.